A selection of T cell receptor beta chains follows, all from one sample in a study of T cells in Graves' hyperthyroidism and ophthalmopathy. TCRdb redid the calling of the multiplex PCR reads with MiXCR, one entry per CDR3 protein. The table lists about 700,000 distinct CDR3 sequences, 14% of them singletons. Sequencing used blood. These receptors were collected from a woman under 30 with Graves' hyperthyroidism. The CDR3 runs from the conserved cysteine through the conserved F or W. A D gene is named only where the DNA matches it firmly. For some rows the clone size is stated as once, few or many, or as a class when expanded; others skip it.

V: TRBV29-1
J: TRBJ1-1
size: -
D: -
DNA: TGCAGTACCATCAGGGGGAACACTGAAGCTTTCTTT
CDR3: CSTIRGNTEAFF

V: TRBV18
J: TRBJ1-1
size: few
D: -
DNA: TGTGCCAGCTCACCAAGGACGGTAGCGAACACTGAAGCTTTCTTT
CDR3: CASSPRTVANTEAFF

V: TRBV20-1
J: TRBJ2-1
size: many
D: -
DNA: TGCAGTGTGGGCTCAGCCACGTACAATGAGCAGTTCTTC
CDR3: CSVGSATYNEQFF

V: TRBV12-3/TRBV12-4
J: TRBJ1-5
size: many
D: -
DNA: TGTGCCAGCAGTGCGCACGGACGGATCAATCAGCCCCAGCATTTT
CDR3: CASSAHGRINQPQHF

V: TRBV5-5
J: TRBJ2-3
size: many
D: TRBD2
DNA: TGTGCCAGCAGCTTCAGACTAGCGGGAGATACGCAGTATTTT
CDR3: CASSFRLAGDTQYF

V: TRBV3-1
J: TRBJ2-1
size: many
D: TRBD2
DNA: TGTGCCAGCAGTCTACTAGCGGGCTTAGGCAATGAGCAGTTCTTC
CDR3: CASSLLAGLGNEQFF

V: TRBV29-1
J: TRBJ2-5
size: -
D: -
DNA: TGCAGCACGAACTGGGCTAGCGAGGAAGAGACCCAGTACTTC
CDR3: CSTNWASEEETQYF

V: TRBV2
J: TRBJ1-5
size: -
D: -
DNA: TGTGCCAGCAGTGAGTACGGGGCCAGCAATCAGCCCCAGCATTTT
CDR3: CASSEYGASNQPQHF

V: TRBV19
J: TRBJ1-1
size: -
D: TRBD1
DNA: TGTGCCAGTAGTATAGGGAAAGGGGGCAAGGTCACTGAAGCTTTCTTT
CDR3: CASSIGKGGKVTEAFF

V: TRBV30
J: TRBJ2-2
size: many
D: -
DNA: TGTGCCTGGAGTGAATCGACCCTTTCGGGGGACGCTGTCTTT
CDR3: CAWSESTLSGDAVF

V: TRBV30
J: TRBJ1-6
size: many
D: -
DNA: TGTGCCTGGAGTCCCCCGGTGGTCCGATGGACACCCCTCCACTTT
CDR3: CAWSPPVVRWTPLHF

V: TRBV20-1
J: TRBJ2-4
size: few
D: -
DNA: TGCAGTGCTAGAAAGGGGGGACCAGGGGCCAAAAACATTCAGTACTTC
CDR3: CSARKGGPGAKNIQYF

V: TRBV28
J: TRBJ2-5
size: many
D: -
DNA: TGTGCCAGCAGTTTAGCCTACCCCGGGACTCAAGAGACCCAGTACTTC
CDR3: CASSLAYPGTQETQYF

V: TRBV19
J: TRBJ2-7
size: few
D: -
DNA: TGTGCCAGTACGGTGGGTTTCAGGCAGGGAATCTACGAGCAGTACTTC
CDR3: CASTVGFRQGIYEQYF

V: TRBV3-1
J: TRBJ2-1
size: few
D: -
DNA: TGTGCCAGCAGCCATTCCGCGGGTGAGCAGTTCTTC
CDR3: CASSHSAGEQFF

V: TRBV18
J: TRBJ2-7
size: many
D: -
DNA: TGTGCCAGCTCACCAGGGGACGGATACTACGAGCAGTACTTC
CDR3: CASSPGDGYYEQYF

V: TRBV10-3
J: TRBJ1-5
size: once
D: -
DNA: TGTGCCATCAGTGGAGAAGGGGACGGCAATCAGCCCCAGCATTTT
CDR3: CAISGEGDGNQPQHF

V: TRBV7-9
J: TRBJ2-7
size: few
D: TRBD2
DNA: TGTGCCAGCAGAGACACCGGGACTAGCGGGAGACACGAGCAGTACTTC
CDR3: CASRDTGTSGRHEQYF

V: TRBV20-1
J: TRBJ1-5
size: many
D: -
DNA: TGCAGTGCTAGTGGCGGAACCCATCAGCCCCAGCATTTT
CDR3: CSASGGTHQPQHF

V: TRBV20-1
J: TRBJ2-2
size: few
D: TRBD2
DNA: TGCAGTGCTAGGGGGGGACTAGCGAGCACCGGGGAGCTGTTTTTT
CDR3: CSARGGLASTGELFF

V: TRBV30
J: TRBJ2-7
size: many
D: -
DNA: TGTGCCTGGAGTGTAGAGCGGGCCTACGAGCAGTACTTC
CDR3: CAWSVERAYEQYF

V: TRBV5-1
J: TRBJ1-2
size: few
D: TRBD1
DNA: TGCGCCAGCAGCTTGGTTAAGGGGGCGGGAAGCTACACCTTC
CDR3: CASSLVKGAGSYTF

V: TRBV18
J: TRBJ2-2
size: many
D: TRBD1
DNA: TGTGCCAGCTCACCAGGGACAGGGGACACCGGGGAGCTGTTTTTT
CDR3: CASSPGTGDTGELFF

V: TRBV3-1
J: TRBJ2-7
size: many
D: -
DNA: TGTGCCAGCAGCCAAGAGGGACGACGGGAGCAGTACTTC
CDR3: CASSQEGRREQYF

V: TRBV6-2/TRBV6-3
J: TRBJ2-1
size: many
D: -
DNA: TGTGCCAGCAGTTACGTGAAGCGGAAAGGCAATGAGCAGTTCTTC
CDR3: CASSYVKRKGNEQFF

V: TRBV30
J: TRBJ2-5
size: many
D: TRBD1
DNA: TGTGCCTGGAGTAGGGACAGGGTCGTAAAAGAGACCCAGTACTTC
CDR3: CAWSRDRVVKETQYF

V: TRBV7-9
J: TRBJ2-5
size: -
D: -
DNA: TGTGCCAGCAGCTTAGATGGTAGCGTCGACACCCAGTACTTC
CDR3: CASSLDGSVDTQYF

V: TRBV11-3
J: TRBJ2-2
size: -
D: -
DNA: TGTGCCAGCCTAAATTCTGCGGGGGAGCTGTTTTTT
CDR3: CASLNSAGELFF

V: TRBV11-1
J: TRBJ2-2
size: few
D: -
DNA: TGTGCCAGCAGCTTATACCCCGATAGAACGGACACCGGGGAGCTGTTTTTT
CDR3: CASSLYPDRTDTGELFF

V: TRBV11-2
J: TRBJ2-2
size: many
D: TRBD2
DNA: TGTGCCAGCAGCGGACTAGCCGGGGAGCTGTTTTTT
CDR3: CASSGLAGELFF

V: TRBV20-1
J: TRBJ2-7
size: many
D: TRBD1
DNA: TGCAGTGCTAGAGAGCCCTTGGACAGGGACGAGCAGTACTTC
CDR3: CSAREPLDRDEQYF

V: TRBV27
J: TRBJ2-7
size: many
D: -
DNA: TGTGCCAGCAGCTTTTCAGGCTCCTACGAGCAGTACTTC
CDR3: CASSFSGSYEQYF

V: TRBV20-1
J: TRBJ2-7
size: few
D: -
DNA: TGCAGTGCCACTTGGGACGGGCCCTACGAGCAGTACTTC
CDR3: CSATWDGPYEQYF

V: TRBV20-1
J: TRBJ2-7
size: many
D: TRBD2
DNA: TGCAGTGCTAGGGCACTAGCGGGAGCCGACGAGCAGTACTTC
CDR3: CSARALAGADEQYF

V: TRBV4-1
J: TRBJ2-7
size: -
D: -
DNA: TGCGCCAGCAGCCAAGGATACAGGGTCCACGAGCAGTACTTC
CDR3: CASSQGYRVHEQYF

V: TRBV12-3/TRBV12-4
J: TRBJ2-3
size: -
D: TRBD2
DNA: TGTGCCAGCAGTTTAAAGGGACTACCCACAGATACGCAGTATTTT
CDR3: CASSLKGLPTDTQYF

V: TRBV5-1
J: TRBJ2-6
size: -
D: -
DNA: TGCGCCAGCAGCTTGCCCCGGGTCCAGATCAACTCTGGGGCCAACGTCCTGACTTTC
CDR3: CASSLPRVQINSGANVLTF

V: TRBV3-1
J: TRBJ1-1
size: few
D: -
DNA: TGTGCCAGCAGCCAAGGTCGGGCTTACCACACTGAAGCTTTCTTT
CDR3: CASSQGRAYHTEAFF

V: TRBV6-1
J: TRBJ2-2
size: many
D: -
DNA: TGTGCCAGCCTCCGGGCCGGCACCGGGGAGCTGTTTTTT
CDR3: CASLRAGTGELFF

V: TRBV27
J: TRBJ1-1
size: many
D: TRBD1
DNA: TGTGCCAGCAGTTTATCGTACAGGGGACCTGAAGCTTTCTTT
CDR3: CASSLSYRGPEAFF